This TCR beta chain was profiled in a study of control samples from healthy donors and cancer patients. TCRdb keeps only in-frame clones here, not all; method: immunoSEQ multiplex PCR. This sample yields 120,000 or so clones, of which about 89% are seen a single time; roughly 2.8% belongs to the top ten. In germline, CDR1 is SGDLS, CDR2 YYNGEE. Trimming cost V 0 bases and J 6 bases, with 15 bases left between them. There are 16 residues in the CDR3. This TCR came from a man between 60 and 75 years old in good health. This sequence joins TRBV9 and TRBJ2-2; D might be TRBD2 (6 bases). Sequenced material: blood. The CDR3 DNA follows: TGTGCCAGCAGCGTAGATGTAGGGAGGTCTGCCGGGGAGCTGTTTTTT. Translated, it gives CASSVDVGRSAGELFF.